Sequencing of this T cell receptor (beta chain) was carried out in a study of T cell responses to AZD1222 COVID-19 vaccine. This clone appeared a single time. This CDR3 comprises 16 residues. CDR1 and CDR2 (germline): SGHRS, YFSETQ. The V gene end was trimmed by 1 base and the J gene end by 1 base; junction bases not matched to a gene: 6. Profiling relied on immunoSEQ multiplex PCR, and the TCRdb table lists in-frame clones only, not all of them. The table shows about 140,000 clones, with approximately 90% occurring only once. V and J are TRBV5-1 and TRBJ2-5, with 8 bases aligning to TRBD2. The sequencing used peripheral blood, collected 28 days after the second AZD1222 dose. The sequence was obtained from an adult who received the AZD1222 COVID-19 vaccine. The CDR3 protein is CASSLYRGGPQETQYF. The CDR3 nucleotides read TGCGCCAGCAGCTTGTACCGCGGGGGGCCCCAAGAGACCCAGTACTTC.